This T cell receptor (beta chain) was found in a study of glioma-infiltrating T cells. The study, taken as a whole, reports: Only very few CDR3 sequences appeared in both tissue and blood. Non-neoplastic patients had below-expected tissue-blood divergence, while all gliomas exceeded expectation.

Amplification of TCR alpha and beta CDR3 regions from RNA used iRepertoire nested multiplex PCR. Tissue mRNA or PBMC total RNA, 100-400 ng, went into one-step reverse transcription and amplification. Each CDR3 protein is one row after TCRdb ran MiXCR on the multiplex PCR reads. The table includes tens of thousands of distinct CDR3 sequences, roughly 40% detected once. This clonotype was counted ten times or more. The antigen is undetermined. The germline CDR1 and CDR2 sequences are MNHEY and SVGEGT. V was clipped by 6 bases and J by 2 bases; unmatched bases: 16. The CDR3 runs 17 residues. The TCR comes from a human donor with low-grade glioma or glioblastoma, undergoing nonglioma brain surgery, or in good health (not recorded which). The chain carries TRBV6-2 or TRBV6-3 and TRBJ2-7, with 7 bases matching TRBD1. The sequencing sample was made of glioma tissue, nonneoplastic brain tissue, or PBMCs (not recorded which). This CDR3 reads CASSPFEGAQITYEQYF. DNA for the CDR3: TGTGCCAGCAGCCCCTTTGAGGGGGCGCAGATAACCTACGAGCAGTACTTC.